The entry that follows covers one T cell receptor beta chain sequence. This sample stems from a study of tumor and adjacent non-tumor tissue in lung cancer. The library came from three nested PCR rounds adapted from ARM-PCR protocols. TCRdb recomputed calls from the multiplex PCR reads with MiXCR, one row per CDR3 protein. Here the sample spans approximately 150,000 distinct CDR3 sequences, around 61% being singletons. RNA was extracted from bulk tissue without any cell sorting. Germline-derived CDR1 and CDR2 are DFQATT and SNEGSKA (reference sequence). Unmatched junction bases numbered 8, after V lost 6 bases and J lost 6 bases. The CDR3 has 13 amino acids.

The specimen was lung tumor tissue. V gene TRBV20-1 combines with J gene TRBJ1-2, with 9 bases that match TRBD1. The receptor was isolated from a man in his sixties with small cell lung cancer. The CDR3 protein is CSAAQGAGHGYTF. In DNA form, the CDR3 reads TGCAGTGCCGCACAGGGGGCAGGCCATGGCTACACCTTC.